This entry lists 10 T cell receptor beta chains sequenced from one sample in a study of blood T cells in healthy people across ages (dated by TCRdb to 2015 to 2017). Library preparation employed 5' RACE. Sequenced using an Illumina HiSeq 2500. A second PCR of roughly 7 to 11 cycles was performed with a sample-barcoded 5' primer and a J-beta primer mix. The raw public data were reprocessed by TCRdb itself: fastp quality trimming at Q25, MiXCR clonotype calling, in-frame beta chains only. A single entry per CDR3 protein holds the most common genes and DNA from its merged rows. The sample has roughly 1.6 million distinct CDR3 sequences on record, almost 35% of them singletons. The top ten clonotypes cover roughly 10% of the sample. Input material: blood. The receptors were gathered from a woman in her thirties in good health.

In its sample, this clonotype was seen a few times. A clone one base away is much larger, so this may be a read error. V and J are TRBV10-3 and TRBJ2-5; the D gene could be TRBD1 or TRBD2 (6 bases each). Germline values: CDR1 ENHRY, CDR2 SYGVKD. The CDR3 has 14 amino acids. As DNA, the CDR3 is TGTGCCATCAGGGAGTCGGGGGCCACAGAGACCCAGTACTTC. Protein product: CAIRESGATETQYF.

This clonotype was picked up a small number of times. The rearrangement joins TRBV25-1 to TRBJ2-7; TRBD1 matches at 9 bases. CDR1 MGHDK and CDR2 SYGVNS come from the germline V gene. The junction had 6 bases not matched to a gene; V was cut back by 10 bases and J by 5 bases. The CDR3 consists of 12 residues. CDR3 DNA: TGTGCCACCTGGGACAGGGAGGACGAGCAGTACTTC. Residues: CATWDREDEQYF.

The V call is TRBV27, the J call TRBJ2-3, with 8 bases lining up with TRBD2. The germline gives CDR1 MNHEY, CDR2 SMNVEV (reference sequence). V shed 2 bases and J 1 base; nucleotides not matched to a gene: 11. The CDR3 has 18 amino acids. The CDR3 DNA is TGTGCCAGCAGTTTACGAATCCCAAGCGGGAGCGGCACAGATACGCAGTATTTT. This sequence encodes CASSLRIPSGSGTDTQYF.

V and J are TRBV25-1 and TRBJ1-2, with D perhaps TRBD1 (5 bases). V was clipped by 3 bases and J by 7 bases, with 12 bases between them. This CDR3 is built from 13 residues. The germline V gene encodes CDR1 MGHDK and CDR2 SYGVNS. The CDR3, as DNA: TGTGCCAGCAGTGACCCTACGACAGTTGGCTACACCTTC. Its translation: CASSDPTTVGYTF.

In the case of this clonotype: One end of the junction varies from germline; a read error may be responsible. The V call is TRBV7-9, the J call TRBJ1-1; a possible D gene is TRBD1 (6 bases). The CDR3 has 14 amino acids. The germline CDR1 and CDR2 sequences are SEHNR and FQNEAQ (reference sequence). DNA of the CDR3: TGTGCCGGCAGCGCACAGGGTTCTGCCACTGAAGCTTTCTTT. This translates into CAGSAQGSATEAFF. Looking up the rest from reference TRBV7-9 and TRBJ1-1 gives the full variable domain: DTGVSQNPRHKITKRGQNVTFRCDPISEHNRLYWYRQTLGQGPEFLTYFQNEAQLEKSRLLSDRFSAERPKGSFSTLEIQRTEQGDSAMYLCAGSAQGSATEAFFGQGTRLTVV.

The rearrangement uses TRBV20-1 and TRBJ1-2; D perhaps matches TRBD1 (5 bases). The CDR3 is 13 amino acids. Trimming left V 1 base short and J 5 bases short, with 11 bases between. From germline, CDR1 is DFQATT and CDR2 SNEGSKA (reference sequence). DNA for the CDR3: TGCAGTGCTAGAGGAACTAAGGGGTATGGCTACACCTTC. Residues: CSARGTKGYGYTF.

In this sample, this clonotype turned up once. V gene TRBV2 combines with J gene TRBJ1-2; no reliable D call. The CDR3 totals 14 residues. The germline V gene has CDR1 SNHLY and CDR2 FYNNEI. The germline V and J ends were trimmed by 2 bases and 1 base, with 8 bases remaining between them. In nucleotides, the CDR3 is TGTGCCAGCAGTGAACGAGGAGTTAACTATGGCTACACCTTC. It codes for CASSERGVNYGYTF.

This chain connects TRBV21-1 to TRBJ2-3. TRBV21-1 is noted as a pseudogene. The CDR3 spans 9 residues. The DNA for the CDR3 is TGTGCCAGCCCCAATACGCAGTATTTT. Amino acid sequence: CASPNTQYF.

The chain is built from TRBV20-1 and TRBJ2-5; 8 nucleotides match TRBD2. Germline CDR1 reads DFQATT; CDR2 reads SNEGSKA (reference sequence). The length of the CDR3 is 15 residues. The V segment lost 8 bases and the J segment 1 base; nucleotides outside the gene matches: 12. The CDR3 region has the DNA TGCAGTACCCCGGGACCAGCGGGAGTCCAAGAGACCCAGTACTTC. It yields the protein CSTPGPAGVQETQYF.

This chain connects TRBV6-6 to TRBJ2-7; D is uncertain. The V gene's germline CDR1 is MNHNY and CDR2 SVGAGI (reference sequence). The CDR3 extends over 10 amino acids. The V gene lost 8 bases and the J gene lost 5 bases, with 7 bases spanning the gap. The CDR3 DNA reads TGTGCCAGCGGTGGGGACGAGCAGTACTTC. This codes for CASGGDEQYF.